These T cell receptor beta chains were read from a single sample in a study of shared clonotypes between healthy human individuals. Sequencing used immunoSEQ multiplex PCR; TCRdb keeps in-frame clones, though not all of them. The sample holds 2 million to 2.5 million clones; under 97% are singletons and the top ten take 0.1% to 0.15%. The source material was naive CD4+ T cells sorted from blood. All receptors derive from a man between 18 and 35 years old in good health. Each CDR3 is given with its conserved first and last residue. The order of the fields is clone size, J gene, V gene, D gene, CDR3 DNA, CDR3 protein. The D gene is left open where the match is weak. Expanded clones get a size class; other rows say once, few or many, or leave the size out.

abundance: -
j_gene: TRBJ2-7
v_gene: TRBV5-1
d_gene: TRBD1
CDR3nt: TGCGCCAGCAGCTTGGGACAGGGGGTCTACGAGCAGTACTTC
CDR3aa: CASSLGQGVYEQYF

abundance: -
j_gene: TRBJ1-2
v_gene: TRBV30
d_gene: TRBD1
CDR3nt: TGTGCCTCGATTACCTTCGGGACAGCCTATGGCTACACCTTC
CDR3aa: CASITFGTAYGYTF

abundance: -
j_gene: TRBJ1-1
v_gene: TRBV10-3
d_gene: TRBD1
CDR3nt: TGTGCCATCAGCGGACAGGGGAAGGGTACTGAAGCTTTCTTT
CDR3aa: CAISGQGKGTEAFF

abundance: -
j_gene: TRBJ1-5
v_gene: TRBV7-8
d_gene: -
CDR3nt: TGTGCCAGCAGCTTACAGGGACTCAATCAGCCCCAGCATTTT
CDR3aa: CASSLQGLNQPQHF

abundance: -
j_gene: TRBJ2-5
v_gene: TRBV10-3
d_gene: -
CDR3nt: TGTGCCATCGCCGATCGGGAGACCCAGTACTTC
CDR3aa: CAIADRETQYF

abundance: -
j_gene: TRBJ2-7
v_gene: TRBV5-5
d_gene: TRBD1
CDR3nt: TGTGCCAGCAGCCTAACCGGGACAGAATTCTACGAGCAGTACTTC
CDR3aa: CASSLTGTEFYEQYF

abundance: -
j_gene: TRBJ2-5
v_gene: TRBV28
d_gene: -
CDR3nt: TGTGCCAGCACTTCGACTAGTTTGGGTTCGGAGACCCAGTACTTC
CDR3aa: CASTSTSLGSETQYF

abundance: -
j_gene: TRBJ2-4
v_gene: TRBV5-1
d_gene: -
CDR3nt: TGCGCCAGCAGCTTGGCCGGGGACCTAGCCAAAAACATTCAGTACTTC
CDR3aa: CASSLAGDLAKNIQYF

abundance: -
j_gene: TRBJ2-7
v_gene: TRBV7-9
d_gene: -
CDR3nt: TGTGCCAGCAACTGGGACACCCCGGTCGGCGAGCAGTACTTC
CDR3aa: CASNWDTPVGEQYF

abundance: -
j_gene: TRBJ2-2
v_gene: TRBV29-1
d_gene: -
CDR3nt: TGCAGCGTTGAGTCAGGGAGACTAACCGGGGAGCTGTTTTTT
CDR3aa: CSVESGRLTGELFF

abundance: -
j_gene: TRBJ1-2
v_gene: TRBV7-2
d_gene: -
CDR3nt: TGTGCCAGCAGCTTAGTGGCCGGGGCTAGCTATGGCTACACCTTC
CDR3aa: CASSLVAGASYGYTF

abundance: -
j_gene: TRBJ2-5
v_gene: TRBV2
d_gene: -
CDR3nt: TGTGCCAGCAGTGGGGGTGCGAAACGGGAGACCCAGTACTTC
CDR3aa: CASSGGAKRETQYF

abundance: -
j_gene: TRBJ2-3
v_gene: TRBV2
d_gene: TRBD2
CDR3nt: TGTGCCAGCAGTGACGGGCTAGCGGCAGATACGCAGTATTTT
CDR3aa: CASSDGLAADTQYF

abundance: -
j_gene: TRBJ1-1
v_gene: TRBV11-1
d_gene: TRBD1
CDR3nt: TGTGCCAGCAGCCGGACAGGTCCCACGAGGGACACTGAAGCTTTCTTT
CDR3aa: CASSRTGPTRDTEAFF

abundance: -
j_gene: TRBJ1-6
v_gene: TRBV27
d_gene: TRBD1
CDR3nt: TGTGCCAGCAGTTTTGACAGGGAGAATTCACCCCTCCACTTT
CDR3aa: CASSFDRENSPLHF

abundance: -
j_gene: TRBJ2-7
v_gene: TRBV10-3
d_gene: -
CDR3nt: TGTGCCATCCAGCCCGGGGGGCCACCCTCCTACGAGCAGTACTTC
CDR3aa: CAIQPGGPPSYEQYF

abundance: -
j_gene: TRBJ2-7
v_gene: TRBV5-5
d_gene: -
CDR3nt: TGTGCCAGCAGCTTGGTTGGCGGCTCCTACGAGCAGTACTTC
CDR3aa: CASSLVGGSYEQYF

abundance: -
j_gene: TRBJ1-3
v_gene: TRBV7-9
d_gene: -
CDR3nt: TGTGCCAGCAGCTTAGCGAGCAGCGGGGGCGCTGGAAACACCATATATTTT
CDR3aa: CASSLASSGGAGNTIYF

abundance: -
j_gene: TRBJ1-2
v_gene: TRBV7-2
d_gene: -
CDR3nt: TGTGCCAGCAGAAAAACTGGGTCTAACTATGGCTACACCTTC
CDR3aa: CASRKTGSNYGYTF

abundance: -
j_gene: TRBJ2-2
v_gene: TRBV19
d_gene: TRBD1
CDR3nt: TGTGCCAGTAGTGGATGGGACAGGGGATTCACCGGGGAGCTGTTTTTT
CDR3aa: CASSGWDRGFTGELFF

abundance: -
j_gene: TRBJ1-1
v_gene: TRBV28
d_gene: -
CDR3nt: TGTGCCAGCAGTTCTCAGGGGTTGGGCGACACTGAAGCTTTCTTT
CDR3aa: CASSSQGLGDTEAFF

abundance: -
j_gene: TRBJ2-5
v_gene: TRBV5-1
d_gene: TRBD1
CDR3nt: TGCGCCAGCAGCCTTTTCGGACAGGGGACCCAAGAGACCCAGTACTTC
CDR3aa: CASSLFGQGTQETQYF

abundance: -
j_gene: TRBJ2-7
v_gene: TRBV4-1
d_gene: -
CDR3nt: TGCGCCAGCAGCCAAGAAACACGGGCACTAACCTACGAGCAGTACTTC
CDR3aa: CASSQETRALTYEQYF

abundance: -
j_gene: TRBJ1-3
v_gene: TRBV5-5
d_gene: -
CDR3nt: TGTGCCAGCAGCTTGGGGCGGGTCTCTGGAAACACCATATATTTT
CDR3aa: CASSLGRVSGNTIYF

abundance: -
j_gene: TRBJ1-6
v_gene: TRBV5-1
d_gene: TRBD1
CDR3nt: TGCGCCAGCAGCCCCCGGACAGGGGACAATTCACCCCTCCACTTT
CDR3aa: CASSPRTGDNSPLHF

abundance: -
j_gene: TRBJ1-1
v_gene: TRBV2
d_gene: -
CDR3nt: TGTGCCAGCAATGGACAGAACCTCATGAACACTGAAGCTTTCTTT
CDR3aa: CASNGQNLMNTEAFF

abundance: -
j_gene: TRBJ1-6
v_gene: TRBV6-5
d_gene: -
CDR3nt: TGTGCCAGCAGCCGGGGGCGTTCTGGTTCACCCCTCCACTTT
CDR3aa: CASSRGRSGSPLHF

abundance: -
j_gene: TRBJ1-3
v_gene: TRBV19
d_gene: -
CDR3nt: TGTGCCAGTAGTCTTCGACAGGCCGAGGGAAACACCATATATTTT
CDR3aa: CASSLRQAEGNTIYF

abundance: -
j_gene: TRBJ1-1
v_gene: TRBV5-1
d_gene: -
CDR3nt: TGCGCCAGCAGCTGGGGGGGCACTGAAGCTTTCTTT
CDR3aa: CASSWGGTEAFF

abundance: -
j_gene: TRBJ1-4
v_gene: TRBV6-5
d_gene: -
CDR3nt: TGTGCCAGCAGTTACGCGGACCGGGCAAGACTGTTTTTT
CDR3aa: CASSYADRARLFF

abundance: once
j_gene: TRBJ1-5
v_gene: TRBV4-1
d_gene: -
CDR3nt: TGCGCCAGCAGCCAACCCGAGATTCAGCCCCAGCATTTT
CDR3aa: CASSQPEIQPQHF

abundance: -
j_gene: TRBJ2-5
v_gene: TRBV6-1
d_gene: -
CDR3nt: TGTGCCAGCAGTGGATGGGAGACCCAGTACTTC
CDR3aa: CASSGWETQYF

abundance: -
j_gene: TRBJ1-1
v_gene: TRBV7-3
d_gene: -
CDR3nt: TGTGCCAGCAGCTTATCTCGGAACACTGAAGCTTTCTTT
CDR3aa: CASSLSRNTEAFF

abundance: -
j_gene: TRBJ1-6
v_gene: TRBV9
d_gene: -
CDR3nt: TGTGCCAGCCTACTTCTCCGATCCGGGAGTTCACCCCTCCACTTT
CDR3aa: CASLLLRSGSSPLHF

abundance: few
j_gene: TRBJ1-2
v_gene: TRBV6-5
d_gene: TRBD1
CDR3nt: TGTGCCAGCAGGAGTCAGGGGGAAGGCTACACCTTC
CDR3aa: CASRSQGEGYTF

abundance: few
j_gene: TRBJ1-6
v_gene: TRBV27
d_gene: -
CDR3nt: TGTGCCAGCAAAGAATTCCTCAATTCACCCCTCCACTTT
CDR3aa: CASKEFLNSPLHF

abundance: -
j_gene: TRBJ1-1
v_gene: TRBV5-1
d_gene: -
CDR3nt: TGCGCCAGCAGCTCGAGGGTGGCCACTGAAGCTTTCTTT
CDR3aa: CASSSRVATEAFF

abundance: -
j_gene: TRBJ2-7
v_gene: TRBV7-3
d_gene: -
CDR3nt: TGTGCCAGCAGCCTCCAGAGGGTGGGAACAGAGCAGTACTTC
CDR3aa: CASSLQRVGTEQYF

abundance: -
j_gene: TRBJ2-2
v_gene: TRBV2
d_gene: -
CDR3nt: TGTGCCAGCAGCGGACAGAGCACCGGGGAGCTGTTTTTT
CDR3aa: CASSGQSTGELFF

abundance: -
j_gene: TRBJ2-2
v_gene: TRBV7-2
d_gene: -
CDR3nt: TGTGCCAGCAGCCCACCTAATAAGCGGGCCGTCCTTAACACCGGGGAGCTGTTTTTT
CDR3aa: CASSPPNKRAVLNTGELFF

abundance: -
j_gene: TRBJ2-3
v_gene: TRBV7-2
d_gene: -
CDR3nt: TGTGCCAGCAGCTTAGAGGTACTGCTGACAGATACGCAGTATTTT
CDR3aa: CASSLEVLLTDTQYF

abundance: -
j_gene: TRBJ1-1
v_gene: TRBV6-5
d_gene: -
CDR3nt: TGTGCCAGCAGTCAGGGGCGGAGAGCTGAAGCTTTCTTT
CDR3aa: CASSQGRRAEAFF